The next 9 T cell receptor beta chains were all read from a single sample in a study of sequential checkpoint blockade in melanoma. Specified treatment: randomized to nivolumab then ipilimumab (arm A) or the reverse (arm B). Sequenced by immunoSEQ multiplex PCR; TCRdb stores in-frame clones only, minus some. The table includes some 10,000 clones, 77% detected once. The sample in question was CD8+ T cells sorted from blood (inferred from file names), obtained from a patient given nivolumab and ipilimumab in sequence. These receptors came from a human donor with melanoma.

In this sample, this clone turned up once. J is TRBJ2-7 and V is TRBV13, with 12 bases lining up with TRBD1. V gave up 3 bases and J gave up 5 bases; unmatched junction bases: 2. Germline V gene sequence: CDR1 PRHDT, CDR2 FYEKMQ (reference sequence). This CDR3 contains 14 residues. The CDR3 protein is CASSLGQGADEQYF. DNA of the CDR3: TGTGCCAGCAGCTTGGGACAGGGGGCCGACGAGCAGTACTTC.

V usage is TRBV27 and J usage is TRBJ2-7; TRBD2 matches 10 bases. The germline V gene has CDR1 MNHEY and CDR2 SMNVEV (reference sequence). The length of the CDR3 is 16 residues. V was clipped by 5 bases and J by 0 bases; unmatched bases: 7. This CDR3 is CASSISTSGRSYEQYF. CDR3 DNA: TGTGCCAGCAGTATCTCGACTAGCGGGCGCTCCTACGAGCAGTACTTC.

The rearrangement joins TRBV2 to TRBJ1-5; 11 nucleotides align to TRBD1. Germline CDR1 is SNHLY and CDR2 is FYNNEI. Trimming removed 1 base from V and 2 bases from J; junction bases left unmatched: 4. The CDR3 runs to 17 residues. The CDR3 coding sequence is TGTGCCAGCAGTGAAGGGACAGGGGGCTGGGGCAATCAGCCCCAGCATTTT. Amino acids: CASSEGTGGWGNQPQHF.

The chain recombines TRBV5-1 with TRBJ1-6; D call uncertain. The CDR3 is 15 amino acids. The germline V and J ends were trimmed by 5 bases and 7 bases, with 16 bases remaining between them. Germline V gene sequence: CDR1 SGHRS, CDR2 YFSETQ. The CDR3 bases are TGCGCCAGCAGAAGGAGGGATGGGAGAAATTCACCCCTCCACTTT. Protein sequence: CASRRRDGRNSPLHF.

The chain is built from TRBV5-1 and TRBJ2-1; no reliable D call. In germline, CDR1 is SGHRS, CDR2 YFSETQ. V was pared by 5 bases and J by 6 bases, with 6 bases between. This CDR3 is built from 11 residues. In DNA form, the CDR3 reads TGCGCCAGCAGGCAGGTCAATGAGCAGTTCTTC. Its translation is CASRQVNEQFF.

The CDR3 sequence: CASSQNPRTGSYEQYF. The CDR3 coding sequence is TGCGCCAGCAGCCAGAACCCTAGGACAGGGAGTTACGAGCAGTACTTC. The J gene is TRBJ2-7, the V gene TRBV4-1, with 8 bases fitting TRBD1. The CDR3 sequence is 16 residues long. The trim removed 3 bases at V and 4 bases at J, leaving 11 bases unmatched. Germline CDR1 MGHRA, CDR2 YSYEKL.

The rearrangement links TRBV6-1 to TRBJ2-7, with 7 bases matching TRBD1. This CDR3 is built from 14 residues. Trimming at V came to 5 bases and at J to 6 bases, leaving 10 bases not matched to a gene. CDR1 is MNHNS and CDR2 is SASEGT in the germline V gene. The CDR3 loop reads CASSPTGPNTEQYF. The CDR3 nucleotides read TGTGCCAGCAGTCCGACAGGGCCCAACACCGAGCAGTACTTC.

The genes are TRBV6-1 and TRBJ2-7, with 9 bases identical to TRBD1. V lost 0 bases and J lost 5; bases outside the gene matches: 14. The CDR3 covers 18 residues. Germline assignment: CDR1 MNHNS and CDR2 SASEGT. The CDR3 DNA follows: TGTGCCAGCAGTGAAGCGTTGGGCTTTGGGACAGGGTCCAACGAGCAGTACTTC. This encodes CASSEALGFGTGSNEQYF.

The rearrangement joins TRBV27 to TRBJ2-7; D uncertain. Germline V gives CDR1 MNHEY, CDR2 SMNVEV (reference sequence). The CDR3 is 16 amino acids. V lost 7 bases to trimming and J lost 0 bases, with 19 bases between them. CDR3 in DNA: TGTGCCAGCAAACCCGCCCGAGCCTCAAGCTCCTACGAGCAGTACTTC. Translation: CASKPARASSSYEQYF.